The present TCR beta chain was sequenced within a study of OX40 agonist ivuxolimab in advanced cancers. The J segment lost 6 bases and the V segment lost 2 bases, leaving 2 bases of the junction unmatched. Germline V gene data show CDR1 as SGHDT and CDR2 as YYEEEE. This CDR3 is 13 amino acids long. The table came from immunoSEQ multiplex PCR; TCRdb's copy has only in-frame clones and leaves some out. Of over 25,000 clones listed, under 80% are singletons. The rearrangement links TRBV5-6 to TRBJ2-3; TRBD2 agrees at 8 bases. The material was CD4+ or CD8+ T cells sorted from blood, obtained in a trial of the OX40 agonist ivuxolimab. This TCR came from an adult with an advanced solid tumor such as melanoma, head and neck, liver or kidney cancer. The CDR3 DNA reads TGTGCCAGCAGCTTCGGGGGGGCGGATACGCAGTATTTT. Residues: CASSFGGADTQYF.